This is a list of T cell receptor beta chains from one sample in a study of T cells of healthy individuals. TCRdb re-derived calls from the 5' RACE reads in MiXCR, one entry per CDR3 protein. Here the sample spans 40,000 to 65,000 distinct CDR3 sequences, about 15% being singletons. These receptors all stem from a human donor in good health. CDR3s include the opening cysteine and the closing phenylalanine or tryptophan. The D gene is left open where the match is weak. Rows give clone size only sometimes, using once, few, many, or a class for an expanded clone.

TGTGCCAGCAGCCGAATGAGTCAGTGGTACAATGAGCAGTTCTTC | CASSRMSQWYNEQFF | . | . | TRBJ2-1 | TRBV5-4
TGTGCCACGGGGAAAGGGGTCTATGGCTACACCTTC | CATGKGVYGYTF | . | few | TRBJ1-2 | TRBV7-2
TGTGCCAGCAGCTTGCATGATTCTGGAAACACCATATATTTT | CASSLHDSGNTIYF | . | many | TRBJ1-3 | TRBV7-2
TGTGCCAGCAGCCAGGCCCAGGGGCGAAATGAGAACATTCAGTACTTC | CASSQAQGRNENIQYF | . | many | TRBJ2-4 | TRBV3-1
TGTGCCGGACGACTAGCGGGGGGAAATGAGCAGTTCTTC | CAGRLAGGNEQFF | TRBD2 | many | TRBJ2-1 | TRBV2
TGCGCCAGCAGCCCGGGACAGGGACTCACAGATACGCAGTATTTT | CASSPGQGLTDTQYF | TRBD1 | few | TRBJ2-3 | TRBV5-1
TGCGCCAGCAGCCCAAGCGGAGCGAACACCGGGGAGCTGTTTTTT | CASSPSGANTGELFF | . | many | TRBJ2-2 | TRBV5-1
TGTGCCAGCAGCAAACCCGGGCAGGGGAACGTCCTGACTTTC | CASSKPGQGNVLTF | . | . | TRBJ2-6 | TRBV21-1
TGTGCCAGCAGTGAGCCCGGCACAGATACGCAGTATTTT | CASSEPGTDTQYF | . | many | TRBJ2-3 | TRBV6-4
TGCGCCAGCACCAGAGACAGCCCCTATACTAACTATGGCTACACCTTC | CASTRDSPYTNYGYTF | . | few | TRBJ1-2 | TRBV5-1
TGTGCCAGCAGCTTTGGGCGGTCGATGAACACTGAAGCTTTCTTT | CASSFGRSMNTEAFF | . | few | TRBJ1-1 | TRBV5-6
TGCGCCAGCAGGGAGAAGACAGAGAACACTGAAGCTTTCTTT | CASREKTENTEAFF | . | . | TRBJ1-1 | TRBV5-1
TGCGCCAGCAGCCAGGCACTACGATTTAATGAGCAGTTCTTC | CASSQALRFNEQFF | . | many | TRBJ2-1 | TRBV4-1
TGCAGTGCCGGGACTAGGGAAACGAGCTCCTACAATGAGCAGTTCTTC | CSAGTRETSSYNEQFF | TRBD2 | . | TRBJ2-1 | TRBV20-1
TGTGCCAGCACCATATCACTAGCGGGGAAGGAGACCCAGTACTTC | CASTISLAGKETQYF | TRBD2 | many | TRBJ2-5 | TRBV7-8
TGTGCCAGCAGCGTAGGAGCGGGAGTGAGAGCCAACGTCCTGACTTTC | CASSVGAGVRANVLTF | TRBD2 | many | TRBJ2-6 | TRBV9
TGCAGTGCTAAGTACAGGGTCGAGCAGTACTTC | CSAKYRVEQYF | . | few | TRBJ2-7 | TRBV20-1
TGTGCCAGCCGCGGTTGGAGAAGACCTTACGAGCAGTACTTC | CASRGWRRPYEQYF | . | many | TRBJ2-7 | TRBV2
TGTGCCAGCAGCACCGGACTAGGAGGAGATACGCAGTATTTT | CASSTGLGGDTQYF | TRBD2 | few | TRBJ2-3 | TRBV7-9
TGTGCCAGCAGACACGGGGCCACAGATACGCAGTATTTT | CASRHGATDTQYF | . | few | TRBJ2-3 | TRBV7-9
TGTGCCAGCAGCGTCGCAGGGGGTTCGGCCTACGAGCAGTACTTC | CASSVAGGSAYEQYF | TRBD1 | . | TRBJ2-7 | TRBV9
TGTGCCACCCGACAGGGCAACAATCAGCCCCAGCATTTT | CATRQGNNQPQHF | TRBD1 | few | TRBJ1-5 | TRBV27
TGTGCCAGTAGGGGTGATACGCAGTATTTT | CASRGDTQYF | . | . | TRBJ2-3 | TRBV12-3/TRBV12-4
TGTGCCTGGTCTGGGGACTTCTACGAGCAGTACTTC | CAWSGDFYEQYF | . | few | TRBJ2-7 | TRBV30
TGCGCCAGCAGCCAAGAAACAGGGGTATGGGAAAAACTGTTTTTT | CASSQETGVWEKLFF | TRBD1 | many | TRBJ1-4 | TRBV4-3
TGTGCCAGCAGCTTGAAAAGCCAAGAGACCCAGTACTTC | CASSLKSQETQYF | . | . | TRBJ2-5 | TRBV5-6
TGTGCCAGCAGCTCACTAATAGTAACAGGGCGGTTGAATGAAAAACTGTTTTTT | CASSSLIVTGRLNEKLFF | . | . | TRBJ1-4 | TRBV7-8
TGTGCCAGTAGTACTGCCCCTTGGGGATACTATGGCTACACCTTC | CASSTAPWGYYGYTF | . | . | TRBJ1-2 | TRBV19
TGCGCCAGCAGTCTGAGCGGGAGTCTTGATGAGCAGTTCTTC | CASSLSGSLDEQFF | TRBD2 | . | TRBJ2-1 | TRBV5-1
TGTGCCTGGACCCCGGGAGGGGCTGGAAACACCATATATTTT | CAWTPGGAGNTIYF | . | . | TRBJ1-3 | TRBV30
TGTGCCAGCAGCTTAGTCGCCAGGGGGCATGGCTACACCTTC | CASSLVARGHGYTF | TRBD1 | few | TRBJ1-2 | TRBV7-2
TGTGCCAGCAGCCCAACGGACCCCTCGGCAGCCAATGAGCAGTTCTTC | CASSPTDPSAANEQFF | . | many | TRBJ2-1 | TRBV7-8
TGTGCCAGCAGTGGACAGATCTTCTATGGCTACACCTTC | CASSGQIFYGYTF | . | many | TRBJ1-2 | TRBV12-3/TRBV12-4
TGTGCCACCAGCACTTGGACAGCAACCGGGGAGCTGTTTTTT | CATSTWTATGELFF | . | many | TRBJ2-2 | TRBV15
TGTGCCAGCAGCTTGGCGGTTGGGACTGAAGCTTTCTTT | CASSLAVGTEAFF | . | few | TRBJ1-1 | TRBV5-5
TGTGCCAGCAGCTATAAGGGGAACACTGAAGCTTTCTTT | CASSYKGNTEAFF | . | many | TRBJ1-1 | TRBV7-3
TGCAGTGCAGAAGGGGGACGCTATGGCTACACCTTC | CSAEGGRYGYTF | . | once | TRBJ1-2 | TRBV20-1
TGCAGCGTCCCCCTCGGCGGGAGATCGGGCGAGCAGTACTTC | CSVPLGGRSGEQYF | TRBD2 | . | TRBJ2-7 | TRBV29-1
TGCGCCAGCAGCCAGGGCGAGGCAGATACGCAGTATTTT | CASSQGEADTQYF | . | many | TRBJ2-3 | TRBV4-3
TGTGCCATCAGTGAGGGCTCCTACGAGCAGTACTTC | CAISEGSYEQYF | . | many | TRBJ2-7 | TRBV10-3
TGTGCCAGCAGGTGGGGAGCTGGCACAGATACGCAGTATTTT | CASRWGAGTDTQYF | . | . | TRBJ2-3 | TRBV6-1
TGCGCCAGCAGCCAACTAACTAGCGAGGTTGGGACGCAGTATTTT | CASSQLTSEVGTQYF | TRBD2 | . | TRBJ2-3 | TRBV4-3